The 10 T cell receptor beta chains below were found in one sample sequenced in a study of response to subunit inactivated influenza vaccine. TCRdb used MiXCR to reprocess the RT-PCR reads, holding one entry per CDR3 protein. The data show 530,000 or so distinct CDR3 sequences, roughly 15% seen once. Here the sequenced sample was PBMCs from blood, taken 11 to 12 days after vaccination. Receptor source: a man aged 45-65 years who received an inactivated influenza vaccine.

V gene TRBV7-2 combines with J gene TRBJ2-7; 8 nucleotides match TRBD2. V gave up 0 bases and J gave up 4 bases; unmatched junction bases: 8. The CDR3 is made up of 16 amino acids. The germline CDR1 and CDR2 sequences are SGHTA and FQGNSA. DNA for the CDR3: TGTGCCAGCAGCTTAGCTGCAGCGGGAGATTTGTACGAGCAGTACTTC. It translates to CASSLAAAGDLYEQYF.

This clonotype was detected many times. The chain is built from TRBV2 and TRBJ2-5; D call uncertain. The CDR3 loop spans 13 amino acids. CDR1 and CDR2 (germline): SNHLY, FYNNEI. The V end lost 5 bases, the J end lost 3 bases, and 10 bases lay between the germline ends. The CDR3 sequence is CASSPPVEETQYF. The CDR3 DNA reads as TGTGCCAGCAGTCCCCCGGTCGAAGAGACCCAGTACTTC.

This clonotype was counted only a few times. The CDR3 coding sequence is TGCAGTGCCTCGGGACTTACAGCGCACCCCCGCGGGACCCAGTACTTC. Translating gives CSASGLTAHPRGTQYF. This chain connects TRBV20-1 to TRBJ2-5; a weak D match, TRBD2 (6 bases). CDR3 length: 16 residues. CDR1 and CDR2 (germline): DFQATT, SNEGSKA (reference sequence). V was cut by 6 bases and J by 7 bases, with 27 bases left in between.

This chain uses TRBV6-6 with TRBJ1-1; 7 bases agree with TRBD1. Germline CDR1 MNHNY, CDR2 SVGAGI (reference sequence). This CDR3 has 13 residues. J was trimmed by 6 bases and V by 5 bases; bases with no gene match: 6. CDR3 amino acids: CASSRPGGPEAFF. The CDR3 region has the DNA TGTGCCAGCAGTCGCCCAGGGGGGCCTGAAGCTTTCTTT.

This chain links TRBV11-2 with TRBJ2-2, with 7 bases that match TRBD1. J was trimmed by 0 bases and V by 5 bases; bases with no gene match: 3. This CDR3 spans 15 amino acids. Looked up from germline, CDR1 is SGHAT and CDR2 is FQNNGV. CDR3 in DNA: TGTGCCAGCAGCCACGGGACAGCGAACACCGGGGAGCTGTTTTTT. Protein product: CASSHGTANTGELFF.

This chain connects TRBV5-1 to TRBJ2-5; 15 bases are shared with TRBD2. Germline CDR1 is SGHRS and CDR2 is YFSETQ. V was clipped by 0 bases and J by 5 bases; unmatched bases: 5. There are 17 residues in the CDR3. The CDR3 nucleotides read TGCGCCAGCAGCTTGGGGACTAGCGGGGGGGCCGTCGAGACCCAGTACTTC. Protein sequence: CASSLGTSGGAVETQYF.

The sample holds a few counts of this clonotype. The chain carries TRBV9 and TRBJ2-2, with a possible D match to TRBD2 (7 bases). CDR3 length: 15 amino acids. Germline assignment: CDR1 SGDLS and CDR2 YYNGEE. Trimming pared 3 bases from V and 4 bases from J, leaving 13 bases between. The CDR3 spells CASSAGEGLTGELFF. Here the CDR3 DNA reads TGTGCCAGCAGCGCAGGGGAGGGACTCACCGGGGAGCTGTTTTTT.

Comments on this clonotype: Germline and junction disagree at one end, which may indicate a read error. The chain employs TRBV6-5 and TRBJ2-1; D gene uncertain. Germline-derived CDR1 and CDR2 are MNHEY and SVGAGI. The CDR3 totals 17 residues. The CDR3 coding sequence is TGTGCCAGCAGTCACTCCCTGACGGAGAGCTCCTACAATGAGCAGTTCTTC. It translates to CASSHSLTESSYNEQFF.

The V and J genes are TRBV4-3 and TRBJ1-4; D uncertain. The ends were cut back, 0 bases at V and 8 bases at J, with 7 bases in the middle. Germline CDR1 and CDR2: LGHNA and YSLEER. CDR3 length: 13 amino acids. CDR3 sequence: CASSQDSDEKLFF. CDR3 DNA sequence: TGCGCCAGCAGCCAAGATTCAGACGAAAAACTGTTTTTT.

The chain uses TRBV6-2 or TRBV6-3 and TRBJ2-2; no definite D call. V was pared by 2 bases and J by 8 bases, with 9 bases between. This CDR3 has 13 amino acids. Germline CDR1 and CDR2: MNHEY and SVGEGT. The CDR3 is CASSYLRSGELFF. The CDR3 bases are TGTGCCAGCAGTTACCTCCGGAGTGGGGAGCTGTTTTTT.